This T cell receptor (beta chain) was obtained from a study of blood T cell repertoires in COVID-19. In the study overall: Samples representing acute and convalescent COVID-19 were sourced from the United States, Italy and Spain. In each case, the material was cDNA or gDNA derived from T cells, B-cell-depleted T cells, or PBMCs.

Authors' methods: Reference gene primer amplification gave nucleated cell count estimates. Generated by immunoSEQ multiplex PCR, the TCRdb table keeps only in-frame clones and is missing some. The D gene and trimming were derived from the DNA, and the V and J assignments and clone size from that table. The sample carries 150,000 to 190,000 clones, approximately 80% recorded once. The receptor comes from a woman aged 50 to 65 with acute or convalescent COVID-19. Input material: peripheral blood.

DNA for the CDR3: TGTGCCAGCTCACCTGGGAGGGAGAACACTGAAGCTTTCTTT. Its translation: CASSPGRENTEAFF. The rearrangement joins TRBV18 to TRBJ1-1; D not certain. CDR1 is KGHSH, CDR2 LQKENI, per germline. Trimming took 3 bases from V and 1 from J, leaving 9 bases between them. The CDR3 sequence is 14 residues long.